Sequencing of this TCR beta chain was carried out in a study of blood T cell repertoires in COVID-19. Overall study context: COVID-19 samples, acute and convalescent, were from the United States, Italy and Spain.

V lost 1 base, J lost 7 bases, and 5 bases stayed unmatched. Germline V gene data show CDR1 as SGDLS and CDR2 as YYNGEE. This CDR3 comprises 15 residues. Per the authors' pipeline: Estimation of nucleated cell counts was performed using reference gene primer amplification. The protocol was immunoSEQ multiplex PCR, while the TCRdb copy is restricted to in-frame clones and leaves out a portion. The V and J calls and clone size come from that table; D and trimming were worked out from the DNA. The sample records roughly 430,000 clones, around 90% being singletons. Residents of over 20 US areas, aged roughly 18 to 89 years, made up the participants. Cohort assignment relied on participant-reported clinical history.

The rearrangement links TRBV9 to TRBJ1-4; 9 nucleotides align to TRBD1. The clonotype comes from a woman between 40 and 50 years old with acute COVID-19. Sequencing used PBMCs or T cells enriched from blood (not recorded which). This chain's CDR3 is CASSVLGQGSEKLFF. In DNA form, the CDR3 reads TGTGCCAGCAGCGTATTGGGACAGGGTTCTGAAAAACTGTTTTTT.